Below are 2 T cell receptor beta chains sequenced from a single sample in a study of persistence of HIV-infected CD4 T cells. These receptors have no identified antigens. An overlapping HIV-1 Gag peptide pool stimulated these cells at about 0.9 ug/peptide/mL. CD40L-negative CD69-negative CD45RO-high memory CD4+ T cells were sorted as populations depleted of antigen-responding cells. This was the immunoSEQ version 4 assay in survey mode. TCRdb's table, derived via immunoSEQ multiplex PCR, lists solely in-frame clones and lacks some. Here the sample spans about 40,000 clones, more than 75% being singletons. The sample was CD4+ T cells sorted from PBMCs after approximately 19-hour stimulation, taken from a patient who received antiretroviral therapy. These receptor sequences come from an adult man with HIV who was CMV-seropositive.

The V and J genes are TRBV21-1 and TRBJ1-1; the D call TRBD1 from the table was never checked on the DNA. TRBV21-1 constitutes a pseudogene. CDR3 length equals 17 residues. Here the CDR3 DNA reads TGTGCCAGCAGCAAAGCAAACAGGGAAGGGGCTTACACTGAAGCTTTCTTT. Protein sequence: CASSKANREGAYTEAFF.

This CDR3 reads CASSPGTGVYEQYF. The CDR3, as DNA: TGTGCCAGCAGTCCCGGGACAGGGGTTTACGAGCAGTACTTC. The rearrangement uses TRBV2 and TRBJ2-7; 10 bases match TRBD1. Germline V gene lookup returns CDR1 SNHLY and CDR2 FYNNEI. CDR3 length equals 14 residues. The ends lost 5 bases at V and 4 bases at J; junction bases unmatched: 5.